These T cell receptor beta chains were read from a single sample in a study of shared T cell receptors in the human thymus. The table came from immunoSEQ multiplex PCR; TCRdb's copy has only in-frame clones and leaves some out. The repertoire includes 550,000 to 800,000 clones, approximately 85% of them detected once, and over 0.008% sits in the top ten. The same data also went into a second study, on human thymus T cells.

Sequenced material: thymocytes. The receptor source for this set is a girl less than two years old with a congenital heart defect. The CDR3 runs from the conserved cysteine through the conserved F or W. Each record gives: CDR3 DNA, CDR3 protein, clone size, J gene, D gene, V gene. A D gene is named only where the DNA matches it firmly. Clone size is given for some rows only: seen once, a few or many times, or a class if the clone is expanded.

CDR3 DNA: TGTGCCAGCAGCCCAACGGGACAGGGTAACGAGCAGTACTTC
CDR3 protein: CASSPTGQGNEQYF
clone size: NA
J gene: TRBJ2-7
D gene: TRBD1
V gene: TRBV7-3

CDR3 DNA: TGTGCCAGCAGTGCTGGGACAGAGCTCCCACTTGCCTCTGGAAACACCATATATTTT
CDR3 protein: CASSAGTELPLASGNTIYF
clone size: NA
J gene: TRBJ1-3
D gene: TRBD1
V gene: TRBV6-1

CDR3 DNA: TGTGCCAGCAGTCCAAGGTCGGACAGGGGGCCTCGGAAGGGGGACACCGGGGAGCTGTTTTTT
CDR3 protein: CASSPRSDRGPRKGDTGELFF
clone size: NA
J gene: TRBJ2-2
D gene: TRBD1
V gene: TRBV2

CDR3 DNA: TGTGCCAGCAGTTTAAGGCAGGCAACTAATGAAAAACTGTTTTTT
CDR3 protein: CASSLRQATNEKLFF
clone size: NA
J gene: TRBJ1-4
D gene: NA
V gene: TRBV27

CDR3 DNA: TGCGCCAGCAGCCTCTTTCCCGGCGGGGGGGCATCAAATGAGCAGTTCTTC
CDR3 protein: CASSLFPGGGASNEQFF
clone size: NA
J gene: TRBJ2-1
D gene: TRBD2
V gene: TRBV4-1

CDR3 DNA: TGTGCCACCAGCAGAGACGCCTCACGACAGGGTGAGGGGAATGGTTTCTTT
CDR3 protein: CATSRDASRQGEGNGFF
clone size: few
J gene: TRBJ1-1
D gene: TRBD1
V gene: TRBV15

CDR3 DNA: TGCGCCAGCAGCTTGCGGGACACCTATGGCTACACCTTC
CDR3 protein: CASSLRDTYGYTF
clone size: NA
J gene: TRBJ1-2
D gene: NA
V gene: TRBV5-1

CDR3 DNA: TGTGCCAGCCGAGCCCCCCCAGGGGTGTCCTACAATGAGCAGTTCTTC
CDR3 protein: CASRAPPGVSYNEQFF
clone size: NA
J gene: TRBJ2-1
D gene: NA
V gene: TRBV25-1

CDR3 DNA: TGTGCCAGCAGTTCCCCCGCAGCGGGGGGCTATGAGCAGTTCTTC
CDR3 protein: CASSSPAAGGYEQFF
clone size: NA
J gene: TRBJ2-1
D gene: TRBD2
V gene: TRBV6-5

CDR3 DNA: TGTGCCATCGCAAGCCCAAAATCTCTCGGGGGCTACACCTTC
CDR3 protein: CAIASPKSLGGYTF
clone size: NA
J gene: TRBJ1-2
D gene: NA
V gene: TRBV10-3

CDR3 DNA: TGCGCCAGCAGCCAAGCCGGGATTATTAACTATGGCTACACCTTC
CDR3 protein: CASSQAGIINYGYTF
clone size: few
J gene: TRBJ1-2
D gene: NA
V gene: TRBV4-1

CDR3 DNA: TGTGCCAGCAGTCTGCGAGACTGGAATAATTCACCCCTCCACTTT
CDR3 protein: CASSLRDWNNSPLHF
clone size: NA
J gene: TRBJ1-6
D gene: NA
V gene: TRBV6-1

CDR3 DNA: TGTGCCAGCACCCAATCGGACAGGGCAGGAGCTAACTATGGCTACACCTTC
CDR3 protein: CASTQSDRAGANYGYTF
clone size: NA
J gene: TRBJ1-2
D gene: TRBD1
V gene: TRBV14

CDR3 DNA: TGTGCTAGTGGTTTGTTAGGGGATTTTAATTCACCCCTCCACTTT
CDR3 protein: CASGLLGDFNSPLHF
clone size: NA
J gene: TRBJ1-6
D gene: NA
V gene: TRBV12-5

CDR3 DNA: TGTGCCAGCAGCTATGGACAGGGCCTGACTGGAAACACCATATATTTT
CDR3 protein: CASSYGQGLTGNTIYF
clone size: NA
J gene: TRBJ1-3
D gene: TRBD1
V gene: TRBV7-9

CDR3 DNA: TGTGCCAGCTCACAATATCCGGTACCGATGAACACTGAAGCTTTCTTT
CDR3 protein: CASSQYPVPMNTEAFF
clone size: NA
J gene: TRBJ1-1
D gene: NA
V gene: TRBV18

CDR3 DNA: TGTGCCAGCAGTAGGACACCCAACTATGGCTACACCTTC
CDR3 protein: CASSRTPNYGYTF
clone size: NA
J gene: TRBJ1-2
D gene: NA
V gene: TRBV6-5

CDR3 DNA: TGCGCCAGCAGCCTACGCGGGGACTCTAGCAAACACAATGAGCAGTTCTTC
CDR3 protein: CASSLRGDSSKHNEQFF
clone size: NA
J gene: TRBJ2-1
D gene: NA
V gene: TRBV4-1

CDR3 DNA: TGCGCCAGCAGGCTTATGGCAGAAAACACTGAAGCTTTCTTT
CDR3 protein: CASRLMAENTEAFF
clone size: NA
J gene: TRBJ1-1
D gene: NA
V gene: TRBV5-1

CDR3 DNA: TGTGCCAGCAGCGTAGTGATTGGGACAGATACAACAGACATAAGGGACACTGAAGCTTTCTTT
CDR3 protein: CASSVVIGTDTTDIRDTEAFF
clone size: NA
J gene: TRBJ1-1
D gene: TRBD1
V gene: TRBV9

CDR3 DNA: TGTGCCAGCAGCTTAGGGGACAGGGGGGAGAACACTGAAGCTTTCTTT
CDR3 protein: CASSLGDRGENTEAFF
clone size: NA
J gene: TRBJ1-1
D gene: TRBD1
V gene: TRBV7-2

CDR3 DNA: TGTGCCAGCAGTTTAGGAGGGGCCCTAAGGAACGAGCAGTACTTC
CDR3 protein: CASSLGGALRNEQYF
clone size: NA
J gene: TRBJ2-7
D gene: NA
V gene: TRBV28

CDR3 DNA: TGCGCCAGCAGCGCTAACCCCGTGCTAGCCCATACAGATACGCAGTATTTT
CDR3 protein: CASSANPVLAHTDTQYF
clone size: NA
J gene: TRBJ2-3
D gene: NA
V gene: TRBV4-1

CDR3 DNA: TGTGCCAGTAGTCCCGGACAGGGTTTACAGCCCCAGCATTTT
CDR3 protein: CASSPGQGLQPQHF
clone size: NA
J gene: TRBJ1-5
D gene: TRBD1
V gene: TRBV19

CDR3 DNA: TGTGCCAGCAGCGTCCGCCCCGCTACTAACTATGGCTACACCTTC
CDR3 protein: CASSVRPATNYGYTF
clone size: NA
J gene: TRBJ1-2
D gene: NA
V gene: TRBV9

CDR3 DNA: TGCGCCAGCAGCCAGAGCACTGAAGCTTTCTTT
CDR3 protein: CASSQSTEAFF
clone size: few
J gene: TRBJ1-1
D gene: NA
V gene: TRBV4-1

CDR3 DNA: TGCGCCAGCAGCCCACAGGGTGGGATTTTAGGTGAGCAGTTCTTC
CDR3 protein: CASSPQGGILGEQFF
clone size: NA
J gene: TRBJ2-1
D gene: NA
V gene: TRBV4-1

CDR3 DNA: TGTGCCAGTAGTATGGGGAGACCGGCCTCTGGCGATTCACCCCTCCACTTT
CDR3 protein: CASSMGRPASGDSPLHF
clone size: NA
J gene: TRBJ1-6
D gene: NA
V gene: TRBV19

CDR3 DNA: TGTGCCAGCTCACCGCGCGATAATTCACCCCTCCACTTT
CDR3 protein: CASSPRDNSPLHF
clone size: NA
J gene: TRBJ1-6
D gene: NA
V gene: TRBV18

CDR3 DNA: TGTGCCAGCAGCCTACTAGCGGGGGTCCACAATGAGCAGTTCTTC
CDR3 protein: CASSLLAGVHNEQFF
clone size: NA
J gene: TRBJ2-1
D gene: TRBD2
V gene: TRBV7-2